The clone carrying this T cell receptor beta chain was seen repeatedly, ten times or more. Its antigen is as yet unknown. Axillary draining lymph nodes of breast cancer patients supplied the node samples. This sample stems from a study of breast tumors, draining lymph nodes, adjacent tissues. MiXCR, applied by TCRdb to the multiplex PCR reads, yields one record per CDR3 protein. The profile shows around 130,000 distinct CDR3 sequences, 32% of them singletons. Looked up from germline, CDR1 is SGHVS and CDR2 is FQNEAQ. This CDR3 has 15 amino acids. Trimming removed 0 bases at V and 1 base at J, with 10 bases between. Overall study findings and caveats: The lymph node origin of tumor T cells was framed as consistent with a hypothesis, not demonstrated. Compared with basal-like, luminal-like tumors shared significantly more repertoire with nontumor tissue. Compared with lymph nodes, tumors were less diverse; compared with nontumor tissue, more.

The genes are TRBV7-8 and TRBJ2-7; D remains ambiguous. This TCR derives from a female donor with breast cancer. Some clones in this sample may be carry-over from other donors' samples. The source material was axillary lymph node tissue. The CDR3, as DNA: TGTGCCAGCAGCTTAGCGGATCTGGGTTCCTACGAGCAGTACTTC. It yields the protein CASSLADLGSYEQYF.